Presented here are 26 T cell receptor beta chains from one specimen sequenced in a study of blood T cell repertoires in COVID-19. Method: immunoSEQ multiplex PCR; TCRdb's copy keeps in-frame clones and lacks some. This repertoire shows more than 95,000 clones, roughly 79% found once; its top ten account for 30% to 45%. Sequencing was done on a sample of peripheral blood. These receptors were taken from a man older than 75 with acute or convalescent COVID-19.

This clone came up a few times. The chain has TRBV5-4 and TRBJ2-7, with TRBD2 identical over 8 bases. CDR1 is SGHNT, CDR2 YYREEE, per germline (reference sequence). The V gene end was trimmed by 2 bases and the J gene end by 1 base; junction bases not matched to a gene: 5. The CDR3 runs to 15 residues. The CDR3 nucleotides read TGTGCCAGCAGCTTCCAAAGCGGGAGTTCCTACGAGCAGTACTTC. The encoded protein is CASSFQSGSSYEQYF.

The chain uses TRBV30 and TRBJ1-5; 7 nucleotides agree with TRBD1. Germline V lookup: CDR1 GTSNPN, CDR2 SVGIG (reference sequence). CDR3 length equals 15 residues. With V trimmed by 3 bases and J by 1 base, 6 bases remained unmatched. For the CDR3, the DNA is TGTGCCTGGAGGACAGGGCGAGAGAGCAATCAGCCCCAGCATTTT. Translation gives CAWRTGRESNQPQHF.

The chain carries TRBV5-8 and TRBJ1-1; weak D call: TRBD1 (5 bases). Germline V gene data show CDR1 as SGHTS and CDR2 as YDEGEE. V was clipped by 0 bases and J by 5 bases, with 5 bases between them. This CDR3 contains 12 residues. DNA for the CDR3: TGTGCCAGCAGCTTGGAGGGGACTGAAGCTTTCTTT. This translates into CASSLEGTEAFF.

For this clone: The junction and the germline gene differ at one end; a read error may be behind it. The CDR3 spells CATSGEGQGRETQYF. CDR3 sequence (DNA): TGTGCCACCAGCGGAGAGGGACAGGGACGGGAGACCCAGTACTTC. The J gene is TRBJ2-5, the V gene TRBV15; 9 bases are a match to TRBD1. CDR1 is LNHNV and CDR2 is YYDKDF in the germline V gene (reference sequence). The CDR3 is 15 amino acids.

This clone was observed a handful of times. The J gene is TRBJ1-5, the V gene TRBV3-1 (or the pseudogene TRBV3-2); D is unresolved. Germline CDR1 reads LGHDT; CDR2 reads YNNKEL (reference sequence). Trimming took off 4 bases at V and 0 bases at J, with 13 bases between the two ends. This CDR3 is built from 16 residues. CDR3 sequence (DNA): TGTGCCAGCAGCCCTTCTTGGAGCAATAGCAATCAGCCCCAGCATTTT. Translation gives CASSPSWSNSNQPQHF.

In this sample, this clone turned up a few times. In DNA form, the CDR3 reads TGTGCCAGCAGTCTGACAGGCACAACTAATGAAAAACTGTTTTTT. Translated: CASSLTGTTNEKLFF. This rearrangement joins TRBV28 to TRBJ1-4; TRBD1 is a possible D gene (6 bases). The CDR3 has 15 amino acids. With 5 bases removed from V and 0 bases from J, the gap between germline ends came to 10 bases. CDR1 is MDHEN, CDR2 SYDVKM, per germline.

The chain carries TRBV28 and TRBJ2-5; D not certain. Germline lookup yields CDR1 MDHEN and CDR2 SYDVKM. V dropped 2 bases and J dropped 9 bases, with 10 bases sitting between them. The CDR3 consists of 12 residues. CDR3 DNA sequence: TGTGCCAGCAGTTTACCCACGGAGTCCCAGTACTTC. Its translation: CASSLPTESQYF. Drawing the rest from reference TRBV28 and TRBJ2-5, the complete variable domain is DVKVTQSSRYLVKRTGEKVFLECVQDMDHENMFWYRQDPGLGLRLIYFSYDVKMKEKGDIPEGYSVSREKKERFSLILESASTNQTSMYLCASSLPTESQYFGPGTRLLVL.

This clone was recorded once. The CDR3 reads CASSSPRGTEAFF. CDR3 nucleotide sequence: TGTGCCAGCAGTTCCCCTCGGGGCACTGAAGCTTTCTTT. The V call is TRBV2, the J call TRBJ1-1, with unresolved D. CDR3 size: 13 residues. CDR1 and CDR2 (germline): SNHLY, FYNNEI. The V and J ends lost 5 bases and 4 bases respectively, with 11 bases between them.

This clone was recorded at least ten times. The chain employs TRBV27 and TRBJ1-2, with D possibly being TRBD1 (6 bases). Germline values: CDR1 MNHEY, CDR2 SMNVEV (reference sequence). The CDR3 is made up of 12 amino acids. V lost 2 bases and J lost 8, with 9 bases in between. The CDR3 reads CASSLRGSGYTF. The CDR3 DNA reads TGTGCCAGCAGTTTAAGGGGGTCGGGCTACACCTTC.

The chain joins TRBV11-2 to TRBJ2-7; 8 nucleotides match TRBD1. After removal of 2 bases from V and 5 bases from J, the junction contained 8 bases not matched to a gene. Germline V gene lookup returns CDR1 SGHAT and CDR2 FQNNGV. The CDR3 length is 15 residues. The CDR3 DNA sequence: TGTGCCAGCAGCTTACTATCCCAGGGGGCCGACGAGCAGTACTTC. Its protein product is CASSLLSQGADEQYF.

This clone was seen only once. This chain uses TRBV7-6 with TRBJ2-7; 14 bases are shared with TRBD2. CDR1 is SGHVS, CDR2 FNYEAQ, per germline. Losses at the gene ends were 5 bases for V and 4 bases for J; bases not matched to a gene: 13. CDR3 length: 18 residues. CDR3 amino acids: CASSNTGTSGRRGYEQYF. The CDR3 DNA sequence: TGTGCCAGCAGCAATACCGGGACTAGCGGGAGAAGGGGGTACGAGCAGTACTTC.

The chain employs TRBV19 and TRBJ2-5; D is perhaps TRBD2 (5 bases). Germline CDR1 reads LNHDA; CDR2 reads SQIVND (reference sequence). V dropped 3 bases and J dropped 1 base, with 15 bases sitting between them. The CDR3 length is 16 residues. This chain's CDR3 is CASSIGGRGFQETQYF. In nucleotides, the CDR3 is TGTGCCAGTAGTATTGGTGGGAGAGGTTTCCAAGAGACCCAGTACTTC.

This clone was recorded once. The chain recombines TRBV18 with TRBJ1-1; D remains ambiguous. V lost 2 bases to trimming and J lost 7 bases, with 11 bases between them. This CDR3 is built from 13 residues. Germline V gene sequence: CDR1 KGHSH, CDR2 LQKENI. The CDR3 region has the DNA TGTGCCAGCTCACCAATCCCAGAAGATGAAGCTTTCTTT. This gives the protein CASSPIPEDEAFF.

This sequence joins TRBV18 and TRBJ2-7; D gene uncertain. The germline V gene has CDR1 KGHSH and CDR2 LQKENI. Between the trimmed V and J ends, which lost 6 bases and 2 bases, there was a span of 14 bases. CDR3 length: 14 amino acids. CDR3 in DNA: TGTGCCAGCTCCCTAGGCGCCGGAGCCTACGAGCAGTACTTC. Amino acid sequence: CASSLGAGAYEQYF.

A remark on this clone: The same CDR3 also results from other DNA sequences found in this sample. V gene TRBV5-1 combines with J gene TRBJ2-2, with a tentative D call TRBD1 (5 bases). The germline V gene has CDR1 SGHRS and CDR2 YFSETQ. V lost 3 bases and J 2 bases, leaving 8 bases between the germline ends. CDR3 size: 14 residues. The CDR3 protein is CASSSQGNTGELFF. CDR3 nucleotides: TGCGCCAGCAGCTCGCAGGGAAACACCGGGGAGCTGTTTTTT.

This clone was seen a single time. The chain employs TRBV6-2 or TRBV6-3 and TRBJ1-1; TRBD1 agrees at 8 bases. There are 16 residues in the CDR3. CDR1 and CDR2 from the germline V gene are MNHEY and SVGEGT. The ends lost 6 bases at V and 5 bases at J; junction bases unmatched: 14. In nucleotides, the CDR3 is TGTGCCAGCAGCACACTTAGGGCAGGGGGCTTTACTGAAGCTTTCTTT. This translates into CASSTLRAGGFTEAFF.

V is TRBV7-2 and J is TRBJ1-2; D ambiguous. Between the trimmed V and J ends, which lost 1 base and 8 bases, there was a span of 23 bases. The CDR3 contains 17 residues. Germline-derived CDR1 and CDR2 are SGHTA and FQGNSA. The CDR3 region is CASSLVLHQNPSRGYTF. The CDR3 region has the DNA TGTGCCAGCAGCTTAGTTCTACATCAAAACCCCTCGAGGGGCTACACCTTC.

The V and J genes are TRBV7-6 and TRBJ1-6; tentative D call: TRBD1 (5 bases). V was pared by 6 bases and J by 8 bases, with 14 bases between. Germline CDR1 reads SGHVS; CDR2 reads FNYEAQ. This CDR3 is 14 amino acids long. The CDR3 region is CASSPQLGDSPLHF. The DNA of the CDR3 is TGTGCCAGCAGTCCCCAATTAGGGGATTCACCCCTCCACTTT.

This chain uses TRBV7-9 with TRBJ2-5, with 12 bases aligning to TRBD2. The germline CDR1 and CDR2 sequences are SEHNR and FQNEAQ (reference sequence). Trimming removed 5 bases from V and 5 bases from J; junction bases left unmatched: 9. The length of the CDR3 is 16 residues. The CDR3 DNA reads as TGTGCCAGCAGCCCCCCTAGCGGGAGGGCCGTGGAGACCCAGTACTTC. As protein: CASSPPSGRAVETQYF. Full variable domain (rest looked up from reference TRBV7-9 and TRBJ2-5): DTGVSQNPRHKITKRGQNVTFRCDPISEHNRLYWYRQTLGQGPEFLTYFQNEAQLEKSRLLSDRFSAERPKGSFSTLEIQRTEQGDSAMYLCASSPPSGRAVETQYFGPGTRLLVL.

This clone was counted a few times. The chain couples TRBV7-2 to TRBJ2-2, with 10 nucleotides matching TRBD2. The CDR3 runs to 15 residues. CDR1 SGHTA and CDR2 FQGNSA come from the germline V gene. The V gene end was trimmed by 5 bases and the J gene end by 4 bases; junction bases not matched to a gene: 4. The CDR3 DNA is TGTGCCAGCAGCCCGCGACTAGCGGGCACCGGGGAGCTGTTTTTT. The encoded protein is CASSPRLAGTGELFF.

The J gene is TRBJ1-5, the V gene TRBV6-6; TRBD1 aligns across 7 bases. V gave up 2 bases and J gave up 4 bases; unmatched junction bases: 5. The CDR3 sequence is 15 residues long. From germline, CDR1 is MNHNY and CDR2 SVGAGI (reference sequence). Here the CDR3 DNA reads TGTGCCAGCAGTTACATGGACAGGTCAAATCAGCCCCAGCATTTT. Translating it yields CASSYMDRSNQPQHF.

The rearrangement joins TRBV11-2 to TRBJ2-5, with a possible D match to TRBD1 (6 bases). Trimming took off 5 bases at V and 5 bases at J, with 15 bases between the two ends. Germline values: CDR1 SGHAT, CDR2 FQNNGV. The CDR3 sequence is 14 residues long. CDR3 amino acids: CASSRNRVRETQYF. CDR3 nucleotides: TGTGCCAGCAGCCGCAACAGGGTCCGGGAGACCCAGTACTTC.

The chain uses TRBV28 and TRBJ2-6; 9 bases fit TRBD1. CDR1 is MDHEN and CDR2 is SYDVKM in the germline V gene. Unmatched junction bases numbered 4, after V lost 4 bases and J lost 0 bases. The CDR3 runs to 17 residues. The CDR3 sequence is CASSWGTGSSGANVLTF. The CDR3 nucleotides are TGTGCCAGCAGTTGGGGGACAGGGTCCTCTGGGGCCAACGTCCTGACTTTC.

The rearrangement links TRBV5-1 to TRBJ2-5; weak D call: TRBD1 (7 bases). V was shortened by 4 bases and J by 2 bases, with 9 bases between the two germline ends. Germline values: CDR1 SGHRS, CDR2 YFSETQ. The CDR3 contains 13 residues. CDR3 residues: CASSAGQQETQYF. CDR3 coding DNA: TGCGCCAGCAGCGCGGGACAGCAAGAGACCCAGTACTTC.

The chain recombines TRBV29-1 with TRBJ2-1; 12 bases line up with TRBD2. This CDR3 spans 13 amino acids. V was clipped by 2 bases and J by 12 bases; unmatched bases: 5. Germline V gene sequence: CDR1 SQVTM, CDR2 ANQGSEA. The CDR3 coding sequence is TGCAGCGTTGAACTAGCGGGAGGGTACGGGCAGTTCTTC. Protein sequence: CSVELAGGYGQFF.

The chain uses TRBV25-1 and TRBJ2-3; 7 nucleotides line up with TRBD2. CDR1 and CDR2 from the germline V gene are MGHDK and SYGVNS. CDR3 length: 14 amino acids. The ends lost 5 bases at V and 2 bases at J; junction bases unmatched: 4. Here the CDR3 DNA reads TGTGCCAGCAGTCCGGGGGGTTCCACAGATACGCAGTATTTT. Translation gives CASSPGGSTDTQYF.